One TCR beta chain is described in this entry. Antigen unknown. The sample is drawn from a study of shared clonotypes between healthy human individuals. The protocol was immunoSEQ multiplex PCR, while the TCRdb copy is restricted to in-frame clones and leaves out a portion. The data contain about 2.4 million clones, roughly 93% of them singletons. The study, taken as a whole, reports: Rarefaction indicated that sorted-subset sequencing remained incomplete although depth was large.

CDR1 and CDR2 from the germline V gene are MDHEN and SYDVKM. V shed 2 bases, J shed 10 bases, and the junction held 15 bases outside the gene matches. The CDR3 consists of 17 residues. The sequenced material came from naive CD4+ T cells from PBMCs. Specified subset: CD45RA+ positively selected. The clonotype originates from a man between 18 and 35 years old in good health. Some clones in this sample may be carry-over from other donors' samples. The chain is built from TRBV28 and TRBJ1-4, with 8 bases fitting TRBD1. In nucleotides, the CDR3 is TGTGCCAGCAGTTTAAGTTACCGGGGACAGGTCTTCGGAAAACTGTTTTTT. This sequence encodes CASSLSYRGQVFGKLFF.